Listed here are 20 T cell receptor beta chains from one sample, sequenced in a study of blood T cells in healthy people across ages. A second about 6 to 11 cycle PCR used barcoded and J-beta primers. TCRdb reprocessed the 5' RACE reads with MiXCR, giving one entry per CDR3 protein. The data contain about 1.4 million distinct CDR3 sequences, roughly 60% of them singletons. The specimen sequenced was blood. The receptors here all came from a man between 18 and 29 years old in good health.

This clonotype was observed once. In nucleotides, the CDR3 is TGTGCCAGCAGCTTAAAGCTGCCGGGGTTAGGCACAGATACGCAGTATTTT. This sequence encodes CASSLKLPGLGTDTQYF. This rearrangement joins TRBV7-8 to TRBJ2-3; the D gene is possibly TRBD2 (5 bases). The ends were cut back, 2 bases at V and 1 base at J, with 16 bases in the middle. Germline CDR1 reads SGHVS; CDR2 reads FQNEAQ. The CDR3 runs 17 residues.

This clonotype showed up just once. The CDR3 DNA reads TGTGCTAGTGGTCCAAGCGCGGGGAACACTGAAGCTTTCTTT. This translates into CASGPSAGNTEAFF. The chain carries TRBV12-5 and TRBJ1-1; no clear D gene. The V gene lost 5 bases and the J gene lost 1 base, with 11 bases spanning the gap. The CDR3 is made up of 14 amino acids. CDR1 is LGHNT and CDR2 is FRNRAP in the germline V gene.

This chain connects TRBV7-9 to TRBJ2-3, with a possible D match to TRBD1 (6 bases). There are 16 residues in the CDR3. V lost 6 bases and J lost 3, with 19 bases in between. Germline CDR1 SEHNR, CDR2 FQNEAQ (reference sequence). CDR3 coding DNA: TGTGCCAGCAGGACCGGTACAGGGAAGGGGACAGATACGCAGTATTTT. This gives the protein CASRTGTGKGTDTQYF.

This clonotype was seen only a few times. V and J are TRBV30 and TRBJ2-3; maybe TRBD1 (6 bases). There are 14 residues in the CDR3. The germline V gene encodes CDR1 GTSNPN and CDR2 SVGIG (reference sequence). V was cut by 0 bases and J by 2 bases, with 9 bases left in between. The CDR3 is CAWSVGTTTDTQYF. The CDR3 coding sequence is TGTGCCTGGAGTGTCGGGACAACCACAGATACGCAGTATTTT.

The V and J genes are TRBV6-5 and TRBJ2-5; D not resolved. TRBJ2-7 explains the end of the DNA better; the J call may be wrong. In germline, CDR1 is MNHEY, CDR2 SVGAGI. CDR3 length: 15 residues. This CDR3 is CASSSDRPPGYEQYF. CDR3 DNA sequence: TGTGCCAGCAGCTCCGACCGGCCTCCGGGCTACGAGCAGTACTTC.

This clonotype showed up just once. V and J are TRBV29-1 and TRBJ2-7; D may be TRBD1 or TRBD2 (5 bases each). The V end was cut by 0 bases, the J end by 7 bases, with 19 bases between. CDR3 length equals 15 residues. CDR1 SQVTM and CDR2 ANQGSEA come from the germline V gene. CDR3 residues: CSVEDWDHWGNEQYF. The CDR3 DNA reads TGCAGCGTTGAAGATTGGGACCATTGGGGCAATGAGCAGTACTTC.

The chain combines TRBV10-3 with TRBJ2-4, with 10 bases that match TRBD1. The J call may be in error: the DNA end matches TRBJ2-7 better. This CDR3 comprises 14 residues. Germline loops: CDR1 ENHRY, CDR2 SYGVKD. CDR3 nucleotide sequence: TGTGCAGCAGGGGACAGGGGACAACGAAACGAGCAGTACTTC. Its translation is CAAGDRGQRNEQYF.

This clonotype was recorded many times. This chain uses TRBV2 with TRBJ1-1, with D hard to call. V dropped 7 bases and J dropped 1 base, with 4 bases sitting between them. The germline gives CDR1 SNHLY, CDR2 FYNNEI. CDR3 size: 11 residues. The CDR3 nucleotides read TGTGCCAGCAATGCGAACACTGAAGCTTTCTTT. Amino acid sequence: CASNANTEAFF. Full variable domain (outside the CDR3, taken from reference TRBV2 and TRBJ1-1): EPEVTQTPSHQVTQMGQEVILRCVPISNHLYFYWYRQILGQKVEFLVSFYNNEISEKSEIFDDQFSVERPDGSNFTLKIRSTKLEDSAMYFCASNANTEAFFGQGTRLTVV.

Remarks on this clonotype: Mismatch with germline at one junction end may stem from a read error. V is TRBV6-6 and J is TRBJ2-7; TRBD1 agrees at 11 bases. Germline values: CDR1 MNHNY, CDR2 SVGAGI (reference sequence). The CDR3 has 15 residues. The chain's CDR3 is CASSYGQGAGETQYF. CDR3 DNA sequence: TGTGCCAGCAGTTACGGACAGGGGGCTGGGGAGACCCAGTACTTT.

This clonotype was seen a handful of times. The chain joins TRBV4-2 to TRBJ2-6; D may be TRBD1 (5 bases). Trimming took 0 bases from V and 2 from J, leaving 11 bases between them. The CDR3 is made up of 17 amino acids. Per the germline V gene, CDR1 is LGHNA and CDR2 is YNFKEQ. In DNA form, the CDR3 reads TGTGCCAGCAGCCAAGAGGTTGGCAGGGCTGGGGCCAACGTCCTGACTTTC. Translated: CASSQEVGRAGANVLTF.

This clonotype was recorded only once. The J gene is TRBJ2-5, the V gene TRBV2; 12 nucleotides line up with TRBD2. V lost 9 bases, J lost 4 bases, and 3 bases stayed unmatched. CDR3 size: 13 residues. CDR1 is SNHLY, CDR2 FYNNEI, per germline. The CDR3 nucleotides read TGTGCCAGAGGACTAGCGGGACGAGAGACCCAGTACTTC. Protein product: CARGLAGRETQYF.

The chain couples TRBV6-2 or TRBV6-3 to TRBJ1-1; D gene ambiguous. The V end lost 2 bases, the J end lost 8 bases, and 12 bases lay between the germline ends. This CDR3 is built from 13 residues. In germline, CDR1 is MNHEY, CDR2 SVGEGT. CDR3 sequence (DNA): TGTGCCAGCAGTTACGGCGCTCCTGTCGAAGCTTTCTTT. Translation gives CASSYGAPVEAFF.

This sequence joins TRBV15 and TRBJ2-1; 14 bases are a match to TRBD2. J was trimmed by 10 bases and V by 3 bases; bases with no gene match: 11. The CDR3 consists of 17 residues. CDR1 and CDR2 (germline): LNHNV, YYDKDF (reference sequence). The chain's CDR3 is CATSSRRGLAGVLEQFF. CDR3 sequence (DNA): TGTGCCACCAGCAGCCGCCGGGGACTAGCGGGAGTATTGGAGCAGTTCTTC.

The V gene is TRBV4-2, the J gene TRBJ1-2; the D is unclear. In germline, CDR1 is LGHNA, CDR2 YNFKEQ. This CDR3 comprises 16 residues. Trimming took off 0 bases at V and 3 bases at J, with 14 bases between the two ends. This chain's CDR3 is CASSQDKPKSDYGYTF. The CDR3 DNA follows: TGTGCCAGCAGCCAAGATAAACCCAAGTCGGACTATGGCTACACCTTC.

The chain carries TRBV5-5 and TRBJ2-5; 13 nucleotides align to TRBD2. With 2 bases clipped from V and 5 bases from J, the junction kept 3 bases outside the gene matches. CDR3 length: 15 amino acids. Germline V gene sequence: CDR1 SGHKS, CDR2 YYEKEE (reference sequence). CDR3 DNA sequence: TGTGCCAGCAGCTTCGGGACTAGCGGGGACGAGACCCAGTACTTC. Translated: CASSFGTSGDETQYF.

This chain uses TRBV6-2 or TRBV6-3 with TRBJ2-7; 7 bases agree with TRBD1. Germline lookup yields CDR1 MNHEY and CDR2 SVGEGT. Losses at the gene ends were 0 bases for V and 4 bases for J; bases not matched to a gene: 9. The CDR3 contains 16 residues. CDR3 nucleotide sequence: TGTGCCAGCAGTTACTCAACAGGGGAAGGGCATTACGAGCAGTACTTC. Amino acid sequence: CASSYSTGEGHYEQYF.

The rearrangement links TRBV20-1 to TRBJ2-1, with D unresolved. The ends were cut back, 0 bases at V and 2 bases at J, with 11 bases in the middle. The length of the CDR3 is 15 residues. Germline values: CDR1 DFQATT, CDR2 SNEGSKA (reference sequence). The CDR3 bases are TGCAGTGCTAGAGATCTAGAAAGCCCCTACAATGAGCAGTTCTTC. Its translation is CSARDLESPYNEQFF.

The sample holds a few counts of this clonotype. This rearrangement joins TRBV29-1 to TRBJ2-2; D possibly uses TRBD1 or TRBD2 (5 bases each). CDR1 is SQVTM and CDR2 is ANQGSEA in the germline V gene. CDR3 length: 16 residues. The ends were cut back, 4 bases at V and 1 base at J, with 16 bases in the middle. Here the CDR3 reads CSVVGVPHENTGELFF. In DNA form, the CDR3 reads TGCAGCGTTGTGGGGGTTCCACACGAGAACACCGGGGAGCTGTTTTTT.

The CDR3 spells CASSLRPGPSYEQYF. CDR3 nucleotide sequence: TGCGCCAGCAGCTTGCGTCCAGGGCCATCCTACGAGCAGTACTTC. V and J are TRBV5-1 and TRBJ2-7; a weak D match, TRBD1 (5 bases). The V gene lost 1 base and the J gene lost 1 base, with 12 bases spanning the gap. Germline V CDR1 and CDR2: SGHRS, YFSETQ. The CDR3 sequence is 15 residues long.

This rearrangement joins TRBV6-2 or TRBV6-3 to TRBJ2-1; the match to TRBD1 covers 7 bases. Trimming took 2 bases from V and 9 from J; bases not matched to a gene: 7. This CDR3 region has 14 residues. Germline CDR1 MNHEY, CDR2 SVGEGT. The CDR3, as DNA: TGTGCCAGCAGTTACCGGACAGGCTTAGGTGAGCAGTTCTTC. This codes for CASSYRTGLGEQFF.